The clone carrying this T cell receptor (beta chain) was detected only a few times. Its antigen is undetermined. Through a sample-barcoded 5' primer and a J-beta primer mix, a second PCR was run for about 6 to 12 cycles. TCRdb itself ran the 5' RACE reads through MiXCR, one entry per CDR3 protein. The table lists 600,000 to 650,000 distinct CDR3 sequences, roughly 53% of them singletons, with roughly 34% in the top ten. This specimen comes from a study of blood T cells in healthy people across ages. Study-wide findings and caveats: PBMC samples, being unsorted, prevented any conclusive comparison of naive and antigen-experienced cells. Estimates of diversity drawn from one million T cells were considered underestimates.

The specimen was blood. The origin of this receptor is a man aged 60 to 75 in good health.

CDR3 coding DNA: TGCGCCAGCGCGACGGGTGGCGGCAATGAGCAGTTCTTC. Its protein is CASATGGGNEQFF. V is TRBV4-1 and J is TRBJ2-1; D remains unclear. V dropped 8 bases and J dropped 6 bases, with 14 bases sitting between them. Per germline, CDR1 MGHRA and CDR2 YSYEKL. The CDR3 extends over 13 amino acids.